The present T cell receptor beta chain was sequenced within a study of cytomegalovirus exposure and HLA in healthy donors. CDR3 size: 16 residues. V lost 0 bases and J lost 0, with 6 bases in between. From germline, CDR1 is MGHRA and CDR2 YSYEKL. The PCR contained 60 Vbeta and 13 Jbeta primers. Sequenced by immunoSEQ multiplex PCR; TCRdb stores in-frame clones only, minus some. The sample records about 180,000 clones, roughly four fifths being singletons. Sequenced sample: PBMCs. The receptor comes from a female donor in good health and CMV-seronegative. This rearrangement joins TRBV4-1 to TRBJ1-6, with D unclear. The CDR3 loop reads CASSQDRSSYNSPLHF. The CDR3 bases are TGCGCCAGCAGCCAAGACCGGAGCTCCTATAATTCACCCCTCCACTTT.